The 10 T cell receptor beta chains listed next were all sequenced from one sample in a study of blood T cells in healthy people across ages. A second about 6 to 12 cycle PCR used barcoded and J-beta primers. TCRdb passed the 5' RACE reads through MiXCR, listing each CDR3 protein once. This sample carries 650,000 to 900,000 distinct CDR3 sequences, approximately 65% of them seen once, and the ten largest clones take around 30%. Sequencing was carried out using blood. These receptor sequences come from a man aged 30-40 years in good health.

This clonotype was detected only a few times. CDR3 sequence (DNA): TGTGCCAGCAGCTTGGGCAAGCGGGGGTTCTCCTACAATGAGCAGTTCTTC. Translating gives CASSLGKRGFSYNEQFF. V is TRBV7-2 and J is TRBJ2-1; the match to TRBD2 covers 8 bases. This CDR3 has 17 residues. Trimming at V came to 3 bases and at J to 0 bases, leaving 7 bases not matched to a gene. Germline CDR1 reads SGHTA; CDR2 reads FQGNSA. Based on the CDR3 plus reference TRBV7-2 and TRBJ2-1, the full variable domain is GAGVSQSPSNKVTEKGKDVELRCDPISGHTALYWYRQSLGQGLEFLIYFQGNSAPDKSGLPSDRFSAERTGGSVSTLTIQRTQQEDSAVYLCASSLGKRGFSYNEQFFGPGTRLTVL.

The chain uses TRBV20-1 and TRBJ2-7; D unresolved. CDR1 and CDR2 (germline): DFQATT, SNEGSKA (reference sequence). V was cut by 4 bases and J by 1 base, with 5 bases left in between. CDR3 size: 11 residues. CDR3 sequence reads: CSATQSYEQYF. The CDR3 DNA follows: TGCAGTGCTACTCAATCCTACGAGCAGTACTTC.

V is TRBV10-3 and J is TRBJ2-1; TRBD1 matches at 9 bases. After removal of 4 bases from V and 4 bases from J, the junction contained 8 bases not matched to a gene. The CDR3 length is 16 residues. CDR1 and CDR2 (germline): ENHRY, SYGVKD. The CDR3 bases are TGTGCCATCAGTGGCGCCTCCGGGACAGGGTACAATGAGCAGTTCTTC. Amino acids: CAISGASGTGYNEQFF.

This CDR3 is CASSPTGEVNGYTF. The CDR3 DNA is TGTGCCAGCTCACCGACAGGGGAAGTGAACGGCTACACCTTC. The V call is TRBV18, the J call TRBJ1-2; 8 bases map to TRBD1. CDR1 is KGHSH and CDR2 is LQKENI in the germline V gene. V dropped 3 bases and J dropped 8; count of bases not matched to a gene: 8. The CDR3 spans 14 residues.

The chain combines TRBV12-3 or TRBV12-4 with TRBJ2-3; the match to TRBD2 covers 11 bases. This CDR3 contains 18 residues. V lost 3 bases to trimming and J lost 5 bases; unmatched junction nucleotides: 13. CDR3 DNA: TGTGCCAGCAGTTTTGGGGTAGCGGGGGGGTCGGCACAAGATACGCAGTATTTT. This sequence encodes CASSFGVAGGSAQDTQYF.

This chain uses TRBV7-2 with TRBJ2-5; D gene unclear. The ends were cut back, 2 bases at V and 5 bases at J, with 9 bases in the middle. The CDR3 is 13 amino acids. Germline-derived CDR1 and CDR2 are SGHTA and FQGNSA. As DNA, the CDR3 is TGTGCCAGCAGCTTAACAAAGTGGGAGACCCAGTACTTC. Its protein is CASSLTKWETQYF.

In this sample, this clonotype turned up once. This CDR3 is CASSLATGGRWGTEAFF. The CDR3 DNA sequence: TGTGCCAGCAGCTTAGCCACAGGGGGCCGGTGGGGCACTGAAGCTTTCTTT. The chain couples TRBV11-1 to TRBJ1-1; TRBD1 matches 9 bases. The ends lost 0 bases at V and 4 bases at J; junction bases unmatched: 9. The CDR3 extends over 17 amino acids. Per germline, CDR1 SGHAT and CDR2 FQDESV (reference sequence).

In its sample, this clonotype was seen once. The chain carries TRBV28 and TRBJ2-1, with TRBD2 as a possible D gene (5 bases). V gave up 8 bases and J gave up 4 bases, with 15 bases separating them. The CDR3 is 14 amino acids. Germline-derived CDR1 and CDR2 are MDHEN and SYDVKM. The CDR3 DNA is TGTGCCAGCGACCTGACGGACTTTTACAATGAGCAGTTCTTC. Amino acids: CASDLTDFYNEQFF. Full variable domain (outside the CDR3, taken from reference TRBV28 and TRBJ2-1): DVKVTQSSRYLVKRTGEKVFLECVQDMDHENMFWYRQDPGLGLRLIYFSYDVKMKEKGDIPEGYSVSREKKERFSLILESASTNQTSMYLCASDLTDFYNEQFFGPGTRLTVL.

The DNA for the CDR3 is TGTGCCAGCAGTCACCCCGGGACTAGCGGATACAATGAGCAGTTCTTC. Translation gives CASSHPGTSGYNEQFF. The chain combines TRBV12-3 or TRBV12-4 with TRBJ2-1; 11 bases are a match to TRBD2. J was trimmed by 4 bases and V by 5 bases; bases with no gene match: 7. The CDR3 sequence is 16 residues long.

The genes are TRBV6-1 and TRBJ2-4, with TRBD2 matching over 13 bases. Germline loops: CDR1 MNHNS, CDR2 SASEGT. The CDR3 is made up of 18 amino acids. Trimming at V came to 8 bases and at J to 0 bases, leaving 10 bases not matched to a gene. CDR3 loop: CASLELAGGLLAKNIQYF. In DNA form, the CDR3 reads TGTGCCAGCCTTGAACTAGCGGGGGGGCTTCTAGCCAAAAACATTCAGTACTTC.